The 2 T cell receptor beta chains below come from one sample, sequenced in a study of shared clonotypes between healthy human individuals (dated by TCRdb to 2018 to 2020). Library creation used the immunoSEQ multiplex PCR assay. TCRdb obtained this table from immuneACCESS and retained in-frame rearrangements with V and J assigned. These tables miss some clones; where compared with another copy, unresolved V genes account for less than half of the shortfall, and the remainder is unexplained. The sample table holds hundreds of thousands of clones, of which around 77% were seen once. Jointly, the top ten make up about 12% of the sample. The sample taken for sequencing was PBMCs. Source of these receptors: a woman aged 40 to 50 in good health. Some clones in this sample may be carry-over from other donors' samples.

This clone came up once. The chain uses TRBV7-5 and TRBJ1-2; the D call of TRBD1 is as the table states it, not checked on the DNA. TRBV7-5 represents a pseudogene. The CDR3 is made up of 13 amino acids. The CDR3 DNA follows: TGTGCCAGAAGCCCCAGGGCCTACTATGGCTACACCTTC. Its protein product is CARSPRAYYGYTF.

The CDR3 coding sequence is TGTGCCAGCAGTTTAGAGACAGGGTACGCTTTCTTT. This encodes CASSLETGYAFF. This chain joins TRBV28 and TRBJ1-1; TRBD1 agrees at 7 bases. In germline, CDR1 is MDHEN, CDR2 SYDVKM. V trimming: 2 bases; J trimming: 11 bases; junction bases outside the gene matches: 5. The CDR3 runs 12 residues.